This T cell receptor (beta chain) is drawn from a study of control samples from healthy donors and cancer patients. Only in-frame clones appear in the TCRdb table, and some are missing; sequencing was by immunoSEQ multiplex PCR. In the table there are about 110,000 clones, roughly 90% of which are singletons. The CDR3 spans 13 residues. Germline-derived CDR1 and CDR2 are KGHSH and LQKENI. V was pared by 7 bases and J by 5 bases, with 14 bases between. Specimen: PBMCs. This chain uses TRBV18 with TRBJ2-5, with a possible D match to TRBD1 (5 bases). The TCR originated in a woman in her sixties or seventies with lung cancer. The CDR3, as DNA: TGTGCCAGCTGCACAGGTCCCCGGGAGACCCAGTACTTC. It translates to CASCTGPRETQYF.